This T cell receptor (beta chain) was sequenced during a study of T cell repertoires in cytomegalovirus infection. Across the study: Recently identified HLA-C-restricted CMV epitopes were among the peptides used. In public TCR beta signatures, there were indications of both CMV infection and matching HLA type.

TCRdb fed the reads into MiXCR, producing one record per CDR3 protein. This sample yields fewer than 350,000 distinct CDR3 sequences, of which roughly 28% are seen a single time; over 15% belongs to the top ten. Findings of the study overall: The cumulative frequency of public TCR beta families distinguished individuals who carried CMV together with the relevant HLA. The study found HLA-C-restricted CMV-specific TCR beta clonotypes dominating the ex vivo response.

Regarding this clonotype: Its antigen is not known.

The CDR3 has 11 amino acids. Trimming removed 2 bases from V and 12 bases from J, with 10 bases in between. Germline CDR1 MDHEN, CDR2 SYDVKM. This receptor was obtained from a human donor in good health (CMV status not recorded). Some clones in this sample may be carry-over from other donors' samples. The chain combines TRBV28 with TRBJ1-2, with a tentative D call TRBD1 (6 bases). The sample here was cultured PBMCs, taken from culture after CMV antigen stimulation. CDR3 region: CASSLPGGHTF. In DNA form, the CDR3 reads TGTGCCAGCAGTTTACCCGGGGGCCACACCTTC.